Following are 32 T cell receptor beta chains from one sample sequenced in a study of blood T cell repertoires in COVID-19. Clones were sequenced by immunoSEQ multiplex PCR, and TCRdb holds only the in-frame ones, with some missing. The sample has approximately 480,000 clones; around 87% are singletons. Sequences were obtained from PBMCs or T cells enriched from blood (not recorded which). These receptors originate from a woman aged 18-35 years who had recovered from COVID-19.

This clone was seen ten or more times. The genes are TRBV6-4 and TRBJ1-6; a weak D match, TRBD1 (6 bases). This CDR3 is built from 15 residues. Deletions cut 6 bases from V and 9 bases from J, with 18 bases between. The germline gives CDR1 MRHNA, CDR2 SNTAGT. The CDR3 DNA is TGTGCCAGCAGGAGAGAGGACAGTGAGGTTTCACCCCTCCACTTT. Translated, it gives CASRREDSEVSPLHF.

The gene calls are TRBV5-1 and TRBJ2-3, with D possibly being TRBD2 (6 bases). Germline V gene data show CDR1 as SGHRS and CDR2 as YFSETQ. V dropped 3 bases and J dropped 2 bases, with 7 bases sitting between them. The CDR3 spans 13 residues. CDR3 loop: CASSSGVTDTQYF. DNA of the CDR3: TGCGCCAGCAGCTCGGGGGTCACAGATACGCAGTATTTT.

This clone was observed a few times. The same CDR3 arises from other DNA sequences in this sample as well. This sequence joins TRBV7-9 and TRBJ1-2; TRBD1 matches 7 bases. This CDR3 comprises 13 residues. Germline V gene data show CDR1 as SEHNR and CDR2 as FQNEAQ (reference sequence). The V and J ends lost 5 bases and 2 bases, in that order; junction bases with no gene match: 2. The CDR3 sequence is CASSPTGNYGYTF. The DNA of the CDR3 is TGTGCCAGCAGCCCGACAGGGAACTATGGCTACACCTTC. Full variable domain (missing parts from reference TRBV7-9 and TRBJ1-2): DTGVSQNPRHKITKRGQNVTFRCDPISEHNRLYWYRQTLGQGPEFLTYFQNEAQLEKSRLLSDRFSAERPKGSFSTLEIQRTEQGDSAMYLCASSPTGNYGYTFGSGTRLTVV.

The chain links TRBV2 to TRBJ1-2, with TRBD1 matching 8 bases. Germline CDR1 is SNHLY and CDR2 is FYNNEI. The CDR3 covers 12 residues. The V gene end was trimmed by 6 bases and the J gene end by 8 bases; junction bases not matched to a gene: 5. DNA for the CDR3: TGTGCCAGCAGCTGGACAGGGAGCGGCTACACCTTC. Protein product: CASSWTGSGYTF.

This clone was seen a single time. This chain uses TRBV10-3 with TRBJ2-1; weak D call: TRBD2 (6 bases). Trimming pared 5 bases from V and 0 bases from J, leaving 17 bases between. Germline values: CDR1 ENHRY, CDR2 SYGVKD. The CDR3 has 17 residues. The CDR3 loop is CAISSGPGTPSYNEQFF. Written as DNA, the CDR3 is TGTGCCATCAGTTCGGGACCCGGGACTCCCTCCTACAATGAGCAGTTCTTC.

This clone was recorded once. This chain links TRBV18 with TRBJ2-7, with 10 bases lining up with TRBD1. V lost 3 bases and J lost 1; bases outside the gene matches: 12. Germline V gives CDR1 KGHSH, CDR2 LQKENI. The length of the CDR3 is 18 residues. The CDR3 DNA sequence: TGTGCCAGCTCACCTTCCTATTCCACGGGACAGGGGTCCTACGAGCAGTACTTC. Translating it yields CASSPSYSTGQGSYEQYF.

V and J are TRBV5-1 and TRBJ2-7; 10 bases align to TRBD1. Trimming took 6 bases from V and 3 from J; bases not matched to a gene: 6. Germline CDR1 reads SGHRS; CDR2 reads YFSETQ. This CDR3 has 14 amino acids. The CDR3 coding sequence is TGCGCCAGCAAGACAGGGGGCGCAATCTACGAGCAGTACTTC. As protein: CASKTGGAIYEQYF.

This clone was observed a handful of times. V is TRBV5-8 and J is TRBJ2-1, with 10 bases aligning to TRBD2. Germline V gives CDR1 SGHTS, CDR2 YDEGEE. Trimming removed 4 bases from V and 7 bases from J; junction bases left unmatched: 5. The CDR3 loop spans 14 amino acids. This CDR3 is CASSERGGLNEQFF. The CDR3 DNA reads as TGTGCCAGCAGCGAGCGGGGGGGCTTGAATGAGCAGTTCTTC. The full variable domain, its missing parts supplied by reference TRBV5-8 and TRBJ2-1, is EAGVTQSPTHLIKTRGQQATLRCSPISGHTSVYWYQQALGLGLQFLLWYDEGEERNRGNFPPRFSGRQFPNYSSELNVNALELEDSALYLCASSERGGLNEQFFGPGTRLTVL.

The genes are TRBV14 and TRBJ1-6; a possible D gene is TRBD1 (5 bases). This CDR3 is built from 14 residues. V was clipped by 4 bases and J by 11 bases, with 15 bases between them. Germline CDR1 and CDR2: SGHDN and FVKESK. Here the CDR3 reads CASSLRGSGTPLHF. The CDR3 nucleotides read TGTGCCAGCAGCCTGCGGGGGTCTGGGACACCCCTCCACTTT.

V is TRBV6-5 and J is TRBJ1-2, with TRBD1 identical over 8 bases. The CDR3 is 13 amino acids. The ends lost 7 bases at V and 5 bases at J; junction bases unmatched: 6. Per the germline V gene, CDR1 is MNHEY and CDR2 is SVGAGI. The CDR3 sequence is CASTRDRFYGYTF. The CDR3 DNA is TGTGCCAGCACTAGGGACAGGTTTTATGGCTACACCTTC.

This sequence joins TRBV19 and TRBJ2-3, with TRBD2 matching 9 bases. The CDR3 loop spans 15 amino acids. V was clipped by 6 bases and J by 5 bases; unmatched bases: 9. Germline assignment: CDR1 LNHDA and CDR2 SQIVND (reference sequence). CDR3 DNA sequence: TGTGCCAGTAGACTAATGGGAGCGGGGGGAGATACGCAGTATTTT. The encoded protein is CASRLMGAGGDTQYF. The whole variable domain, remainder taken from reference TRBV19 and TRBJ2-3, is DGGITQSPKYLFRKEGQNVTLSCEQNLNHDAMYWYRQDPGQGLRLIYYSQIVNDFQKGDIAEGYSVSREKKESFPLTVTSAQKNPTAFYLCASRLMGAGGDTQYFGPGTRLTVL.

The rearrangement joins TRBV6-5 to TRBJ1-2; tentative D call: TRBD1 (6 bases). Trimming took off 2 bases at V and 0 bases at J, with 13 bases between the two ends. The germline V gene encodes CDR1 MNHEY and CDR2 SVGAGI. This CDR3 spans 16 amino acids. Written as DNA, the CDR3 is TGTGCCAGCAGTTACGGCCAGGGGATTTCTAACTATGGCTACACCTTC. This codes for CASSYGQGISNYGYTF.

Written as DNA, the CDR3 is TGTGCCAGCAGGCCTGACAGGGGGTTGGATACGCAGTATTTT. This encodes CASRPDRGLDTQYF. The rearrangement joins TRBV28 to TRBJ2-3; 9 bases map to TRBD1. This CDR3 region has 14 residues. The trim removed 6 bases at V and 6 bases at J, leaving 7 bases unmatched. The germline V gene has CDR1 MDHEN and CDR2 SYDVKM.

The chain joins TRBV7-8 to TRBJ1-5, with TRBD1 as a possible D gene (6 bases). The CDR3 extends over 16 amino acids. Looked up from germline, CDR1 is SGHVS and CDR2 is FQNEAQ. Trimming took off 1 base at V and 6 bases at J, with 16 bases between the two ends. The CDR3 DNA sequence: TGTGCCAGCAGCTTAGTCGGGGGGCTAAAGGTTCAGCCCCAGCATTTT. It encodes CASSLVGGLKVQPQHF.

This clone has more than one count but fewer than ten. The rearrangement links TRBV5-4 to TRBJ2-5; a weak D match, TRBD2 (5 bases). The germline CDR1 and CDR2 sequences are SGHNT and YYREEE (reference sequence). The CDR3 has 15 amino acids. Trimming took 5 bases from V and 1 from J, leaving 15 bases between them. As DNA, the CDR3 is TGTGCCAGCAGGCCAACGGGGTATGGCCAAGAGACCCAGTACTTC. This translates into CASRPTGYGQETQYF.

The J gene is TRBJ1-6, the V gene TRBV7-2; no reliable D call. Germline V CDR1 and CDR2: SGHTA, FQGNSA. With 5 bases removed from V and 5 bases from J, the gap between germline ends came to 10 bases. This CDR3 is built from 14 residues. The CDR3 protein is CASSARADNSPLHF. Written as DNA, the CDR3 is TGTGCCAGCAGCGCTCGAGCGGATAATTCACCCCTCCACTTT.

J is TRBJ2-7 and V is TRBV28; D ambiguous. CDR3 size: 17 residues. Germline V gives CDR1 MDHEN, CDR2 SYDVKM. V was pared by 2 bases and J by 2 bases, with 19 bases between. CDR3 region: CASSLPSAVLRTYEQYF. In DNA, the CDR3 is TGTGCCAGCAGTTTACCTTCTGCGGTACTGAGGACCTACGAGCAGTACTTC.

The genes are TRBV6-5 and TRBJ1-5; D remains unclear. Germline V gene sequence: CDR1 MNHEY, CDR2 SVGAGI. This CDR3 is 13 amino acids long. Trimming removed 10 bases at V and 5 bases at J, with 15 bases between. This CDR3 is CATNNGEDQPQHF. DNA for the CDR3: TGTGCCACCAACAACGGTGAGGATCAGCCCCAGCATTTT.

The CDR3 DNA follows: TGTGCCAGCAGTTTGGGGCTAGCGGACACCCAAGAGACCCAGTACTTC. This translates into CASSLGLADTQETQYF. V and J are TRBV28 and TRBJ2-5; 7 bases line up with TRBD2. Germline V gene data show CDR1 as MDHEN and CDR2 as SYDVKM. This CDR3 contains 16 residues. V dropped 3 bases and J dropped 1; count of bases not matched to a gene: 8.

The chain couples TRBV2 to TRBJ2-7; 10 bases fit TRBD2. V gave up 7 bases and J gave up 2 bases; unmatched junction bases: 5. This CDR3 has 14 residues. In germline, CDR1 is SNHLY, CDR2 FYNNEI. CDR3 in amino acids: CASTAAGGPYEQYF. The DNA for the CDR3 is TGTGCCAGCACTGCAGCGGGGGGGCCCTACGAGCAGTACTTC.

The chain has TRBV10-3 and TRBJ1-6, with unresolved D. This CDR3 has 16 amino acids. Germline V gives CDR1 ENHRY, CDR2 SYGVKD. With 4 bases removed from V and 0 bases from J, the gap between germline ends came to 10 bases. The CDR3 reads CAISVGPPSYNSPLHF. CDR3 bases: TGTGCCATCAGTGTTGGGCCTCCCTCCTATAATTCACCCCTCCACTTT.

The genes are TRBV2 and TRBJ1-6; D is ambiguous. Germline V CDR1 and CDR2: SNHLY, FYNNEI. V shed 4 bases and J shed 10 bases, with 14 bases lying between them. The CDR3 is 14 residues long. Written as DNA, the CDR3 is TGTGCCAGCAGTGGTGGGGAAGGGAGCTCACCCCTCCACTTT. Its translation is CASSGGEGSSPLHF.

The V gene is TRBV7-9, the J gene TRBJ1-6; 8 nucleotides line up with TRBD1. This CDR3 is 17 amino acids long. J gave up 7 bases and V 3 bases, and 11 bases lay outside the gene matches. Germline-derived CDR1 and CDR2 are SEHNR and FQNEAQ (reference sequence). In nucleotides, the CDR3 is TGTGCCAGCAGCTTCTTTTCCTTCGGACAGGGAAATTCACCCCTCCACTTT. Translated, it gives CASSFFSFGQGNSPLHF. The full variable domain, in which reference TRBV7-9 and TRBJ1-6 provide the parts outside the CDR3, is DTGVSQNPRHKITKRGQNVTFRCDPISEHNRLYWYRQTLGQGPEFLTYFQNEAQLEKSRLLSDRFSAERPKGSFSTLEIQRTEQGDSAMYLCASSFFSFGQGNSPLHFGNGTRLTVT.

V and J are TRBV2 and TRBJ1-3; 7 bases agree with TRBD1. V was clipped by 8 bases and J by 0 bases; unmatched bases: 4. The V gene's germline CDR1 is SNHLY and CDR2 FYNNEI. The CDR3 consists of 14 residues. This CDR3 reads CASGTDFSGNTIYF. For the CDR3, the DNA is TGTGCCAGCGGGACAGACTTCTCTGGAAACACCATATATTTT.

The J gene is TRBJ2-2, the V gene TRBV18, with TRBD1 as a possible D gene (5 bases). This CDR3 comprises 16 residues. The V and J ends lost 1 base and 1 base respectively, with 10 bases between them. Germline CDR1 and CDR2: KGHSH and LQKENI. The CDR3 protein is CASSPRGRENTGELFF. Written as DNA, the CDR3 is TGTGCCAGCTCACCACGTGGCAGGGAGAACACCGGGGAGCTGTTTTTT.

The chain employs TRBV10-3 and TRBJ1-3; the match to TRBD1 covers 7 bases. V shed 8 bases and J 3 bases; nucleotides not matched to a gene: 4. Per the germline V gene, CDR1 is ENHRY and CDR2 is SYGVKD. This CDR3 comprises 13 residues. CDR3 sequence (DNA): TGTGCCATCCGGCCAGGGGGTGGAAACACCATATATTTT. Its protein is CAIRPGGGNTIYF.

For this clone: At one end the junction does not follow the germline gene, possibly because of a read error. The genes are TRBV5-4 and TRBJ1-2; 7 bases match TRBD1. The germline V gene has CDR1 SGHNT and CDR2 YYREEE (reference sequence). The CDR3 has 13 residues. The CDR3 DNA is TGTGCCAGCACCTTGACAGGGTCGGATGGCTACACCTTC. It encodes CASTLTGSDGYTF.

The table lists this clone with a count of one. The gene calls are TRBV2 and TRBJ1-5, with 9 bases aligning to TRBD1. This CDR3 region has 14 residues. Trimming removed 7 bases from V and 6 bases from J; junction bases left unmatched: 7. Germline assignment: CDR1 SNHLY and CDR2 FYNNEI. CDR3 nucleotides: TGTGCCAGCACCCCACAGGGGGCGGGTCAGCCCCAGCATTTT. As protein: CASTPQGAGQPQHF.

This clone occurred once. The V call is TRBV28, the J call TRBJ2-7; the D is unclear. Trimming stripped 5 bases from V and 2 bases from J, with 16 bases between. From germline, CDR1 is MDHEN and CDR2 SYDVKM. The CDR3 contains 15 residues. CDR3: CASSPPGGRTYEQYF. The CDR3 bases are TGTGCCAGCAGTCCCCCCGGTGGGCGAACCTACGAGCAGTACTTC.

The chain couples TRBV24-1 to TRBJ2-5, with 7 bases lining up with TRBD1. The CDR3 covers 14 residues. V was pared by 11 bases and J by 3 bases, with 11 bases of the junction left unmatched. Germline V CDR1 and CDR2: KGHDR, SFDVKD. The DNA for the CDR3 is TGTGCCATCACCTTAACAGGGGTCGAAGAGACCCAGTACTTC. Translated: CAITLTGVEETQYF.

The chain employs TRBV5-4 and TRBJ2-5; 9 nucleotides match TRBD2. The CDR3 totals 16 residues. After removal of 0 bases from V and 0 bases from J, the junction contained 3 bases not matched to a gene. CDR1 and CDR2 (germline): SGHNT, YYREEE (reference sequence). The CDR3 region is CASSLVSGGDQETQYF. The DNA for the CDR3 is TGTGCCAGCAGCTTGGTTAGCGGGGGCGACCAAGAGACCCAGTACTTC.

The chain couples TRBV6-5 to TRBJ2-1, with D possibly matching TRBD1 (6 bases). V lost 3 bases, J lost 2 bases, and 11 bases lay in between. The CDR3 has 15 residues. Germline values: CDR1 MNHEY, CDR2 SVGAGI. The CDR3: CASSYAQGPYNEQFF. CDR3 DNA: TGTGCCAGCAGTTATGCCCAGGGGCCCTACAATGAGCAGTTCTTC.